Below, 31 T cell receptor beta chains from the same sample are listed, as sequenced in a study of blood T cells in healthy people across ages. It was with a sample-barcoded 5' primer and a J-beta primer mix that a second PCR of roughly 7 to 11 cycles was run. TCRdb passed the 5' RACE reads through MiXCR, listing each CDR3 protein once. The sample comprises about 1 million distinct CDR3 sequences, 45% of which are singletons, and over 15% rests with the top ten. Material: blood. These receptors originate from a woman aged 55-69 years in good health.

The rearrangement joins TRBV5-1 to TRBJ2-1; the D gene is possibly TRBD1 (5 bases). CDR1 SGHRS and CDR2 YFSETQ come from the germline V gene. CDR3 length: 14 residues. Trimming stripped 1 base from V and 6 bases from J, with 11 bases between. DNA for the CDR3: TGCGCCAGCAGCTTGACAGGAGTGCGCAATGAGCAGTTCTTC. Protein product: CASSLTGVRNEQFF.

A remark on this clonotype: This could be a read error, since a much larger clone is one nucleotide away. The V gene is TRBV4-1, the J gene TRBJ1-2, with D possibly being TRBD1 (5 bases). CDR3 size: 13 residues. The germline V and J ends were trimmed by 7 bases and 10 bases, with 19 bases remaining between them. Germline CDR1 MGHRA, CDR2 YSYEKL. CDR3 in DNA: TGCGCCAGCACCTCATGGGGGTTGGATGACTACACCTTC. Amino acid sequence: CASTSWGLDDYTF.

The sample holds one count of this clonotype. This rearrangement joins TRBV20-1 to TRBJ1-2; D call uncertain. The CDR3 runs 14 residues. Germline V lookup: CDR1 DFQATT, CDR2 SNEGSKA (reference sequence). V lost 0 bases to trimming and J lost 1 base, with 9 bases between them. The CDR3 DNA follows: TGCAGTGCTAGAGATCACGGCAGTAACTATGGCTACACCTTC. Protein: CSARDHGSNYGYTF.

This clonotype has a single count. The chain employs TRBV5-1 and TRBJ1-6; 8 positions agree with TRBD1. The CDR3 runs to 13 residues. In germline, CDR1 is SGHRS, CDR2 YFSETQ. After removal of 5 bases from V and 7 bases from J, the junction contained 2 bases not matched to a gene. The CDR3 DNA reads TGCGCCAGCAGGACAGGGGCCAATTCACCCCTCCACTTT. Encoded protein: CASRTGANSPLHF.

The chain carries TRBV14 and TRBJ1-3, with 8 bases that match TRBD1. V was pared by 1 base and J by 4 bases, with 12 bases of the junction left unmatched. The CDR3 is 18 residues long. From germline, CDR1 is SGHDN and CDR2 FVKESK. This CDR3 is CASSQGTRRTGSGNTIYF. The DNA of the CDR3 is TGTGCCAGCAGCCAAGGCACCAGGAGGACAGGGAGCGGAAACACCATATATTTT.

This clonotype was detected a few times. CDR3 nucleotides: TGTGCCAGCAGCTTCCAAGCGGACTCTAGCACAGATACGCAGTATTTT. Translation gives CASSFQADSSTDTQYF. The chain employs TRBV7-8 and TRBJ2-3; a possible D gene is TRBD2 (5 bases). Germline lookup yields CDR1 SGHVS and CDR2 FQNEAQ. The germline V and J ends were trimmed by 3 bases and 0 bases, with 13 bases remaining between them. The CDR3 extends over 16 amino acids.

This rearrangement joins TRBV7-8 to TRBJ2-3; 11 nucleotides agree with TRBD2. This CDR3 contains 16 residues. Germline V gives CDR1 SGHVS, CDR2 FQNEAQ. The trim removed 1 base at V and 8 bases at J, leaving 8 bases unmatched. CDR3: CASSLEASGRLGTQYF. CDR3 sequence (DNA): TGTGCCAGCAGCTTAGAGGCTAGCGGGAGGTTGGGTACGCAGTATTTT. The full variable domain, in which reference TRBV7-8 and TRBJ2-3 provide the parts outside the CDR3, is GAGVSQSPRYKVAKRGQDVALRCDPISGHVSLFWYQQALGQGPEFLTYFQNEAQLDKSGLPSDRFFAERPEGSVSTLKIQRTQQEDSAVYLCASSLEASGRLGTQYFGPGTRLTVL.

This rearrangement joins TRBV12-3 or TRBV12-4 to TRBJ2-7; D unclear. V shed 4 bases and J shed 4 bases, with 11 bases lying between them. The length of the CDR3 is 13 residues. CDR3 region: CASSSPVRYEQYF. CDR3 sequence (DNA): TGTGCCAGCAGTTCCCCCGTCCGGTACGAGCAGTACTTC.

The chain employs TRBV27 and TRBJ1-2; D not certain. CDR1 is MNHEY and CDR2 is SMNVEV in the germline V gene (reference sequence). The CDR3 is 13 residues long. V lost 7 bases and J lost 4, with 13 bases in between. In DNA, the CDR3 is TGTGCCAGCAAACCGGGCAGTTTCTATGGCTACACCTTC. Its translation: CASKPGSFYGYTF.

The chain employs TRBV27 and TRBJ2-3; D remains ambiguous. Germline V gene data show CDR1 as MNHEY and CDR2 as SMNVEV (reference sequence). V was trimmed by 0 bases and J by 2 bases, leaving 15 bases between them. CDR3 length: 17 amino acids. The chain's CDR3 is CASSLSALAVITDTQYF. In DNA, the CDR3 is TGTGCCAGCAGTTTATCGGCCTTAGCTGTGATCACAGATACGCAGTATTTT.

The CDR3, as DNA: TGTGCCACCTGGACAGGGGGCGAGACTAATGAAAAACTGTTTTTT. This gives the protein CATWTGGETNEKLFF. This chain connects TRBV10-3 to TRBJ1-4, with 11 bases fitting TRBD1. This CDR3 is 15 amino acids long. Trimming took 10 bases from V and 2 from J; bases not matched to a gene: 6. Per germline, CDR1 ENHRY and CDR2 SYGVKD.

The chain joins TRBV6-1 to TRBJ2-1; 9 bases fit TRBD2. The trim removed 6 bases at V and 6 bases at J, leaving 6 bases unmatched. Looked up from germline, CDR1 is MNHNS and CDR2 is SASEGT. The CDR3 sequence is 14 residues long. CDR3 nucleotide sequence: TGTGCCAGCAGGAGACTAGCGGAAACCAATGAGCAGTTCTTC. This encodes CASRRLAETNEQFF.

This chain connects TRBV25-1 to TRBJ2-7; 9 bases are shared with TRBD1. V shed 5 bases, J shed 1 base, and the junction held 9 bases outside the gene matches. The CDR3 covers 16 residues. Per the germline V gene, CDR1 is MGHDK and CDR2 is SYGVNS. This CDR3 is CASSNPGTGNSYEQYF. Written as DNA, the CDR3 is TGTGCCAGCAGTAACCCCGGGACAGGGAATTCCTACGAGCAGTACTTC.

The chain uses TRBV7-2 and TRBJ2-1; D is undetermined. Trimming removed 2 bases at V and 6 bases at J, with 11 bases between. Germline loops: CDR1 SGHTA, CDR2 FQGNSA. There are 14 residues in the CDR3. The DNA of the CDR3 is TGTGCCAGCAGCTTAAAGGAGTTCCGCAATGAGCAGTTCTTC. It specifies CASSLKEFRNEQFF.

This clonotype was counted ten times or more. Sequence at one end of the junction differs from germline and may be a read error. The genes are TRBV20-1 and TRBJ2-1, with 10 positions matching TRBD2. The CDR3 is 14 amino acids. Germline V CDR1 and CDR2: DFQATT, SNEGSKA (reference sequence). The DNA of the CDR3 is TGCAGTGCGAGAGGACTAGCGGCCTACAATGAGCAGTTCTTC. Its translation is CSARGLAAYNEQFF.

The CDR3 loop reads CASSLTSMDEQYF. DNA for the CDR3: TGTGCCAGCTCACTGACTAGCATGGATGAGCAGTACTTC. The J gene is TRBJ2-5, the V gene TRBV18; 7 bases fit TRBD2. After removal of 4 bases from V and 11 bases from J, the junction contained 10 bases not matched to a gene. This CDR3 is built from 13 residues. The germline V gene encodes CDR1 KGHSH and CDR2 LQKENI.

This clonotype was seen a few times. V gene TRBV4-1 combines with J gene TRBJ2-3; 7 nucleotides agree with TRBD2. The CDR3 consists of 14 residues. Germline V gene sequence: CDR1 MGHRA, CDR2 YSYEKL. Losses at the gene ends were 3 bases for V and 5 bases for J; bases not matched to a gene: 5. CDR3 sequence reads: CASSHPGGGDTQYF. CDR3 in DNA: TGCGCCAGCAGCCACCCGGGAGGTGGAGATACGCAGTATTTT.

The V and J genes are TRBV11-2 and TRBJ1-4; tentative D call: TRBD1 (6 bases). V was cut by 5 bases and J by 0 bases, with 19 bases left in between. The germline CDR1 and CDR2 sequences are SGHAT and FQNNGV. The CDR3 has 18 residues. The CDR3 bases are TGTGCCAGCAGCAACCGACAGGTTACTACTGCAACTAATGAAAAACTGTTTTTT. This encodes CASSNRQVTTATNEKLFF.

This clonotype was detected only a few times. The V gene is TRBV30, the J gene TRBJ1-2, with D possibly matching TRBD1 (5 bases). This CDR3 has 12 residues. Looked up from germline, CDR1 is GTSNPN and CDR2 is SVGIG (reference sequence). V was shortened by 3 bases and J by 5 bases, with 10 bases between the two germline ends. CDR3 region: CAWRTGVYGYTF. In nucleotides, the CDR3 is TGTGCCTGGAGAACAGGAGTTTATGGCTACACCTTC.

The chain combines TRBV28 with TRBJ2-3; no reliable D call. The germline gives CDR1 MDHEN, CDR2 SYDVKM. The ends were cut back, 5 bases at V and 6 bases at J, with 12 bases in the middle. CDR3 size: 13 residues. The CDR3 region has the DNA TGTGCCAGCAGTGGGTCTCCGGTGGATACGCAGTATTTT. As protein: CASSGSPVDTQYF. The complete variable domain, with remaining parts taken from reference TRBV28 and TRBJ2-3, reads DVKVTQSSRYLVKRTGEKVFLECVQDMDHENMFWYRQDPGLGLRLIYFSYDVKMKEKGDIPEGYSVSREKKERFSLILESASTNQTSMYLCASSGSPVDTQYFGPGTRLTVL.

The rearrangement joins TRBV29-1 to TRBJ2-1; no clear D. CDR1 SQVTM and CDR2 ANQGSEA come from the germline V gene. V lost 5 bases and J lost 5, with 7 bases in between. The CDR3 consists of 11 residues. The CDR3 DNA sequence: TGCAGCGTTCGGGTGGACAATGAGCAGTTCTTC. Translated, it gives CSVRVDNEQFF.

The rearrangement uses TRBV20-1 and TRBJ2-1, with 8 bases fitting TRBD2. V was pared by 5 bases and J by 6 bases, with 9 bases of the junction left unmatched. Germline-derived CDR1 and CDR2 are DFQATT and SNEGSKA (reference sequence). This CDR3 is 14 amino acids long. The CDR3 reads CSAGPTGTSNEQFF. Here the CDR3 DNA reads TGCAGTGCTGGACCTACCGGGACTAGCAATGAGCAGTTCTTC.

The chain has TRBV7-3 and TRBJ2-1; TRBD2 aligns across 7 bases. J gave up 5 bases and V 10 bases, and 11 bases lay outside the gene matches. This CDR3 is 14 amino acids long. Germline CDR1 is SGHTA and CDR2 is FQGTGA. The CDR3 region is CAIPRDSGHNEQFF. The DNA for the CDR3 is TGTGCCATCCCGAGGGATAGCGGGCACAATGAGCAGTTCTTC.

The rearrangement uses TRBV6-2 or TRBV6-3 and TRBJ2-3; 14 positions match TRBD2. V shed 7 bases, J shed 5 bases, and the junction held 8 bases outside the gene matches. The CDR3 covers 16 residues. Germline V gene lookup returns CDR1 MNHEY and CDR2 SVGEGT. The CDR3 bases are TGTGCCAGCACCTCGCGACTAGCGGGAGGGGGAGATACGCAGTATTTT. Its protein is CASTSRLAGGGDTQYF.

The chain uses TRBV20-1 and TRBJ2-4; the D gene could be TRBD1 or TRBD2 (5 bases each). The end of the DNA fits TRBJ2-7 better, so the J call may be wrong. Germline assignment: CDR1 DFQATT and CDR2 SNEGSKA (reference sequence). The CDR3 has 12 amino acids. DNA for the CDR3: TGCAGTGCTATGAGGTCAGGGAGCGAGCAGTACTTC. It encodes CSAMRSGSEQYF.

This clonotype was seen more than once but under ten times. The chain is built from TRBV27 and TRBJ2-7; 11 bases are a match to TRBD1. Germline values: CDR1 MNHEY, CDR2 SMNVEV (reference sequence). This CDR3 region has 21 residues. The ends lost 5 bases at V and 5 bases at J; junction bases unmatched: 26. CDR3 DNA sequence: TGTGCCAGCAGTCCCTTACCCCGGCGACTCAATTTGGACAGGGGGCAAGACGAGCAGTACTTC. Amino acids: CASSPLPRRLNLDRGQDEQYF.

The CDR3 here is CASSDGTPREQYF. CDR3 in DNA: TGTGCCAGCAGTGATGGGACTCCCCGCGAGCAGTACTTC. The rearrangement links TRBV12-3 or TRBV12-4 to TRBJ2-7; D might be TRBD2 (6 bases). The CDR3 has 13 residues. Trimming left V 5 bases short and J 6 bases short, with 14 bases between.

This clonotype was observed a handful of times. J is TRBJ1-3 and V is TRBV25-1; TRBD1 aligns across 8 bases. With 4 bases clipped from V and 4 bases from J, the junction kept 3 bases outside the gene matches. This CDR3 has 14 amino acids. The germline CDR1 and CDR2 sequences are MGHDK and SYGVNS. Here the CDR3 reads CASSATGAGNTIYF. CDR3 DNA sequence: TGTGCCAGCAGTGCGACAGGGGCCGGAAACACCATATATTTT.

This chain joins TRBV6-5 and TRBJ2-1, with D perhaps matching TRBD1 (6 bases). This CDR3 spans 14 amino acids. The germline CDR1 and CDR2 sequences are MNHEY and SVGAGI. V lost 7 bases and J 2 bases, leaving 12 bases between the germline ends. CDR3 in amino acids: CASTPTGAYNEQFF. CDR3 bases: TGTGCCAGCACTCCGACAGGAGCCTACAATGAGCAGTTCTTC.

V usage is TRBV7-2 and J usage is TRBJ2-1; 7 nucleotides align to TRBD1. The CDR3 is 15 residues long. Unmatched junction bases numbered 8, after V lost 3 bases and J lost 6 bases. Germline CDR1 and CDR2: SGHTA and FQGNSA. CDR3 sequence: CASSFGSTGRNEQFF. CDR3 in DNA: TGTGCCAGCAGCTTCGGATCGACAGGGCGCAATGAGCAGTTCTTC. Full variable domain (rest looked up from reference TRBV7-2 and TRBJ2-1): GAGVSQSPSNKVTEKGKDVELRCDPISGHTALYWYRQSLGQGLEFLIYFQGNSAPDKSGLPSDRFSAERTGGSVSTLTIQRTQQEDSAVYLCASSFGSTGRNEQFFGPGTRLTVL.

The table lists this clonotype with many counts. The chain combines TRBV20-1 with TRBJ2-7; D ambiguous. Germline CDR1 and CDR2: DFQATT and SNEGSKA (reference sequence). Trimming left V 0 bases short and J 3 bases short, with 3 bases between. This CDR3 comprises 11 residues. The CDR3 sequence is CSARDGYEQYF. The CDR3, as DNA: TGCAGTGCTAGAGACGGCTACGAGCAGTACTTC.